This TCR beta chain was retrieved from a study of spatial heterogeneity in lung cancer. Study at large: More beta-chain than alpha-chain sequences were consistently detected. A strong correlation was found between TCR transcript counts in tumor regions and a T cell module score derived from matched bulk RNA-seq.

TCRdb fed the 5' RACE reads into MiXCR, producing one record per CDR3 protein. The sample comprises fewer than 20,000 distinct CDR3 sequences, under 10% of which are singletons, and roughly 20% rests with the top ten. V lost 4 bases and J lost 1; bases outside the gene matches: 10. This CDR3 has 17 amino acids. Per germline, CDR1 LGHDT and CDR2 YNNKEL (reference sequence). A word on this clonotype: Its antigen is unidentified.

The time point denotes: sample taken at primary tumor resection. Samples were obtained from about 75 donors, all untreated early-stage non-small cell lung cancer patients. Overall study findings and caveats: Beta chains had 13% to 15% coverage of tumor T cells, and alpha chains had around 7%. Counts of expanded alpha and beta TCRs within tumors tracked the tumor nonsynonymous mutation count.

The clonotype was recovered from a male donor with early-stage non-small cell lung cancer. Sequencing used lung tumor tissue, obtained at surgery. The rearrangement uses TRBV3-1 and TRBJ2-3; TRBD2 matches 8 bases. The CDR3 region has the DNA TGTGCCAGCAGCCTTCGCGGACTAGCAGGGGGCACAGATACGCAGTATTTT. It codes for CASSLRGLAGGTDTQYF.